This TCR beta chain was documented in a study of patients and donors after allogeneic stem cell transplantation. TCRdb recomputed calls from the RT-PCR reads with MiXCR, one row per CDR3 protein. The sample shows fewer than 75,000 distinct CDR3 sequences, 26% of them seen only once. Trimming cost V 4 bases and J 1 base; bases outside gene matches: 9. Germline loops: CDR1 SEHNR, CDR2 FQNEAQ (reference sequence). The CDR3 consists of 16 residues. The J gene is TRBJ2-5, the V gene TRBV7-9; 7 nucleotides match TRBD1. This clonotype was sampled from a human donor who was either an allogeneic HSCT recipient or a stem cell or donor lymphocyte infusion donor (not recorded which). It is not recorded whose cells these are; they may come from a transplant donor. Sample: blood, either unsorted or a sorted T cell fraction (not recorded which). The CDR3 region is CASSSLPGTVQETQYF. Here the CDR3 DNA reads TGTGCCAGCAGCTCCCTCCCCGGGACAGTCCAAGAGACCCAGTACTTC.